The 10 T cell receptor beta chains presented below share a single source sample, sequenced in a study of cytomegalovirus exposure and HLA in healthy donors. PCR used 60 Vbeta primers and 13 Jbeta primers. Some clones are missing from TCRdb's copy, which holds only in-frame ones; the method was immunoSEQ multiplex PCR. The sample has about 200,000 clones, roughly four fifths seen once. What was sequenced was PBMCs. The receptors here all came from a boy aged 2 to 10 in good health and CMV-seronegative.

The V gene is TRBV6-4, the J gene TRBJ1-1, with 10 bases identical to TRBD1. The germline V gene encodes CDR1 MRHNA and CDR2 SNTAGT. V gave up 7 bases and J gave up 3 bases; unmatched junction bases: 2. The CDR3 length is 13 residues. The CDR3 is CASNDRGHTEAFF. The CDR3 DNA reads as TGTGCCAGCAACGACAGGGGGCACACTGAAGCTTTCTTT.

The chain has TRBV5-1 and TRBJ2-3; D is unresolved. CDR3 length equals 13 residues. Trimming removed 4 bases from V and 4 bases from J, with 10 bases in between. Germline V gene lookup returns CDR1 SGHRS and CDR2 YFSETQ. The chain's CDR3 is CASSLRESDTQYF. CDR3 coding DNA: TGCGCCAGCAGCCTCCGAGAGTCAGATACGCAGTATTTT.

The chain is built from TRBV7-9 and TRBJ2-5, with 8 positions matching TRBD1. CDR3 length equals 14 residues. V gave up 3 bases and J gave up 5 bases; unmatched junction bases: 5. Germline V lookup: CDR1 SEHNR, CDR2 FQNEAQ (reference sequence). Here the CDR3 DNA reads TGTGCCAGCAGCTTCGGACAGGGTGGGGAGACCCAGTACTTC. Translating gives CASSFGQGGETQYF.

The chain carries TRBV25-1 and TRBJ1-6; D gene uncertain. This CDR3 region has 16 residues. Germline CDR1 and CDR2: MGHDK and SYGVNS. V shed 4 bases and J shed 0 bases, with 10 bases lying between them. The CDR3 reads CASSGTSGSYNSPLHF. CDR3 nucleotides: TGTGCCAGCAGTGGCACCTCCGGCTCCTATAATTCACCCCTCCACTTT.

The chain joins TRBV5-1 to TRBJ2-5, with 9 bases matching TRBD2. The CDR3 runs 17 residues. V trimming: 0 bases; J trimming: 4 bases; junction bases outside the gene matches: 10. The germline V gene encodes CDR1 SGHRS and CDR2 YFSETQ. CDR3 DNA sequence: TGCGCCAGCAGCTTGGGATGGGCTAGCGGGGATGTAGAGACCCAGTACTTC. Protein sequence: CASSLGWASGDVETQYF.

The CDR3 DNA reads TGTGCCAGCAGCTTTGACAGGGGGCCTGAAGCTTTCTTT. Translating it yields CASSFDRGPEAFF. J is TRBJ1-1 and V is TRBV5-4, with 10 bases fitting TRBD1. Germline CDR1 is SGHNT and CDR2 is YYREEE (reference sequence). This CDR3 spans 13 amino acids. With V trimmed by 2 bases and J by 6 bases, 1 base remained unmatched.

This clone was observed a single time. The DNA of the CDR3 is TGTGCCACCAGCATTGGCAGGGCGCCCACTGAAGCTTTCTTT. Its translation is CATSIGRAPTEAFF. V usage is TRBV15 and J usage is TRBJ1-1; possible D gene TRBD1, 5 bases. The V and J ends lost 4 bases and 4 bases respectively, with 13 bases between them. From germline, CDR1 is LNHNV and CDR2 YYDKDF (reference sequence). CDR3 length: 14 amino acids.

J is TRBJ1-3 and V is TRBV6-1; D is possibly TRBD1 (5 bases). This CDR3 is built from 14 residues. V dropped 4 bases and J dropped 0 bases, with 7 bases sitting between them. Per germline, CDR1 MNHNS and CDR2 SASEGT. The CDR3 region is CASSVGHSGNTIYF. CDR3 bases: TGTGCCAGCAGTGTGGGGCACTCTGGAAACACCATATATTTT.

In this sample, this clone turned up once. This chain uses TRBV28 with TRBJ2-6; 7 positions match TRBD1. J gave up 4 bases and V 5 bases, and 2 bases lay outside the gene matches. Germline assignment: CDR1 MDHEN and CDR2 SYDVKM. CDR3 length: 14 amino acids. The CDR3 reads CASSDRAGANVLTF. The DNA for the CDR3 is TGTGCCAGCAGTGACAGGGCCGGGGCCAACGTCCTGACTTTC. Full variable domain (remainder filled in from reference TRBV28 and TRBJ2-6): DVKVTQSSRYLVKRTGEKVFLECVQDMDHENMFWYRQDPGLGLRLIYFSYDVKMKEKGDIPEGYSVSREKKERFSLILESASTNQTSMYLCASSDRAGANVLTFGAGSRLTVL.

This sequence joins TRBV19 and TRBJ2-1; 7 bases are a match to TRBD2. Germline values: CDR1 LNHDA, CDR2 SQIVND (reference sequence). Trimming took 9 bases from V and 4 from J; bases not matched to a gene: 6. This CDR3 is 13 amino acids long. The CDR3 DNA reads as TGTGCCAGCAGAGCAGCGGGGTACAATGAGCAGTTCTTC. This gives the protein CASRAAGYNEQFF.